This T cell receptor (beta chain) comes out of a study of blood T cell repertoires in COVID-19. For the study at large: The cDNA or gDNA used as material had been derived from T cells, B-cell-depleted T cells, or PBMCs.

The authors' processing: The authors estimated nucleated cell counts from reference gene primer amplification. The assay was immunoSEQ multiplex PCR, and TCRdb's table has in-frame clones only and misses some. For V, J and clone size, that table is used; D and trimming come from the DNA. The repertoire has roughly 16,000 clones, more than 75% of them found once; the top ten carry about 20%. The CDR3 loop spans 14 amino acids. Trimming at V came to 1 base and at J to 6 bases, leaving 6 bases not matched to a gene. The germline gives CDR1 GTSNPN, CDR2 SVGIG (reference sequence). Sequencing was performed on peripheral blood. The TCR sequence derives from a man aged 60 to 75 with active or convalescent COVID-19. The chain carries TRBV30 and TRBJ1-5, with 7 positions matching TRBD1. This chain's CDR3 is CAWSGQGGSQPQHF. The CDR3 DNA reads TGTGCCTGGAGTGGACAGGGTGGGAGTCAGCCCCAGCATTTT.